This T cell receptor (beta chain) was obtained from a study of blood T cell repertoires in COVID-19. Generated by immunoSEQ multiplex PCR, the TCRdb table keeps only in-frame clones and is missing some. The sample yields more than 300,000 clones, over 85% seen once. V was trimmed by 7 bases and J by 4 bases, leaving 10 bases between them. The CDR3 spans 12 residues. Germline assignment: CDR1 MGHRA and CDR2 YSYEKL. The rearrangement joins TRBV4-1 to TRBJ1-2; tentative D call: TRBD1 (5 bases). The sequenced material came from peripheral blood. This clonotype originated in a woman aged 25 to 45 with COVID-19, enrolled during active disease. The chain's CDR3 is CASNRQSYGYTF. CDR3 sequence (DNA): TGCGCCAGCAACCGACAGAGCTATGGCTACACCTTC.